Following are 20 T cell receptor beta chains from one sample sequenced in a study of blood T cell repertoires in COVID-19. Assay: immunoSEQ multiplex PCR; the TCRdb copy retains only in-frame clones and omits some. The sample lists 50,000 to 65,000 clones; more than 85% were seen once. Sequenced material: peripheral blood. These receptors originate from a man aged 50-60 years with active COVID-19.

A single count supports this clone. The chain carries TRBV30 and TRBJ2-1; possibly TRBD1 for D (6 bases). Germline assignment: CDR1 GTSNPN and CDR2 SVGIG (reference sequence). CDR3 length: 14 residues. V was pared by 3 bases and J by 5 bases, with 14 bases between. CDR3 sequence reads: CAWSTGTTNNEQFF. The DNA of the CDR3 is TGTGCCTGGAGCACCGGGACAACAAACAATGAGCAGTTCTTC.

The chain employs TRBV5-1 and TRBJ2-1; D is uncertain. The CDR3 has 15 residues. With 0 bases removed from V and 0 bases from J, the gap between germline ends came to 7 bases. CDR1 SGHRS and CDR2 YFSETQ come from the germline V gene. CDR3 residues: CASSLVPGSYNEQFF. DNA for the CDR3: TGCGCCAGCAGCTTGGTCCCAGGCTCCTACAATGAGCAGTTCTTC.

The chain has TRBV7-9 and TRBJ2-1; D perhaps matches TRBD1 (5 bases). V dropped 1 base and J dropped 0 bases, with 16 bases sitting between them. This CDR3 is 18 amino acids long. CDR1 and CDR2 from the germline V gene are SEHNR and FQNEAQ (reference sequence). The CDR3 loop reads CASSLVRGSVSSYNEQFF. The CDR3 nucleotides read TGTGCCAGCAGCTTAGTTAGGGGCAGCGTCAGCTCCTACAATGAGCAGTTCTTC.

As DNA, the CDR3 is TGCGCCAGCAGCCAAGGACATCGCACAGATACGCAGTATTTT. Translated, it gives CASSQGHRTDTQYF. The chain carries TRBV4-3 and TRBJ2-3; D unclear. CDR1 is LGHNA and CDR2 is YSLEER in the germline V gene. This CDR3 comprises 14 residues. The V and J ends lost 1 base and 1 base respectively, with 6 bases between them.

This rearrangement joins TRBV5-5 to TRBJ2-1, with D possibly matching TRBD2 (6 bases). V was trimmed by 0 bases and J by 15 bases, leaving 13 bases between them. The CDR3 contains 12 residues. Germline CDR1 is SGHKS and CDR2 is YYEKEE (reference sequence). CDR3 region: CASSLDAVGGFF. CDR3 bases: TGTGCCAGCAGCTTGGACGCGGTGGGGGGGTTCTTC. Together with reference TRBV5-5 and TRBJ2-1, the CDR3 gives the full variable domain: DAGVTQSPTHLIKTRGQQVTLRCSPISGHKSVSWYQQVLGQGPQFIFQYYEKEERGRGNFPDRFSARQFPNYSSELNVNALLLGDSALYLCASSLDAVGGFFGPGTRLTVL.

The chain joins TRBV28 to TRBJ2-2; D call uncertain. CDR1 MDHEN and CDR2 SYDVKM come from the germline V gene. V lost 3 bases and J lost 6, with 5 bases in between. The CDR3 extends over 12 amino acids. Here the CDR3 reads CASSFPAGELFF. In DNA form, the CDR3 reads TGTGCCAGCAGTTTTCCCGCCGGGGAGCTGTTTTTT.

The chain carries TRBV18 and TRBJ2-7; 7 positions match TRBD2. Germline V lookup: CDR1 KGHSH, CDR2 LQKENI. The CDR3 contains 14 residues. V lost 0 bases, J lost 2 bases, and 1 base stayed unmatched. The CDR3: CASSPPGLPYEQYF. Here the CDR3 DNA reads TGTGCCAGCTCACCACCGGGACTACCCTACGAGCAGTACTTC. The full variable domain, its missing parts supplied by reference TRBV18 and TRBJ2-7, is NAGVMQNPRHLVRRRGQEARLRCSPMKGHSHVYWYRQLPEEGLKFMVYLQKENIIDESGMPKERFSAEFPKEGPSILRIQQVVRGDSAAYFCASSPPGLPYEQYFGPGTRLTVT.

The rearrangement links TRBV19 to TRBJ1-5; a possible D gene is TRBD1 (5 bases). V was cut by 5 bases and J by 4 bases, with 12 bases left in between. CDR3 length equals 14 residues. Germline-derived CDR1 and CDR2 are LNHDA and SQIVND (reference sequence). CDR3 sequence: CASSPGGLNQPQHF. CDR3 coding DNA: TGTGCCAGTAGTCCCGGGGGACTGAATCAGCCCCAGCATTTT.

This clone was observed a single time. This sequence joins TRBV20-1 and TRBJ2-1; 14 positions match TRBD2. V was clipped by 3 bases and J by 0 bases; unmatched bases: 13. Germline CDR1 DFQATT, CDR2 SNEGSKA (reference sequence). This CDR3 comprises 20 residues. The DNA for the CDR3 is TGCAGTGCTAGTCAGACTAGCGGGAGGGTTAGGACCGACTCCTACAATGAGCAGTTCTTC. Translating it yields CSASQTSGRVRTDSYNEQFF.

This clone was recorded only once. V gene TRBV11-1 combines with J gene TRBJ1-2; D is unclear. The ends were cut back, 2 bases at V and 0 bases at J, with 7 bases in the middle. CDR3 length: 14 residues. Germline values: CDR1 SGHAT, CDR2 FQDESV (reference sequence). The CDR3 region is CASSLLRANYGYTF. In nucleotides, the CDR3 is TGTGCCAGCAGCTTACTTCGAGCTAACTATGGCTACACCTTC.

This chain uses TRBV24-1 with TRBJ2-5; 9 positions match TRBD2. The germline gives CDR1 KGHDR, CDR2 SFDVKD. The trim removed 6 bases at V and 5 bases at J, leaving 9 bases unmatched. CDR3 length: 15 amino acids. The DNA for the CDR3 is TGTGCCACCAGTAAAGCCGGGACTAGCCAGGAGACCCAGTACTTC. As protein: CATSKAGTSQETQYF.

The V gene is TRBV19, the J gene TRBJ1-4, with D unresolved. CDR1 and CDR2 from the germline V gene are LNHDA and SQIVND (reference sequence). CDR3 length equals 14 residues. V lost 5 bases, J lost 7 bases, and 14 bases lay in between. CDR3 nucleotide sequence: TGTGCCAGTAGTTCCGAGGTCCTTTTTGAAAAACTGTTTTTT. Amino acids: CASSSEVLFEKLFF. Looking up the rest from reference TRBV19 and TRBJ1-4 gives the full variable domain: DGGITQSPKYLFRKEGQNVTLSCEQNLNHDAMYWYRQDPGQGLRLIYYSQIVNDFQKGDIAEGYSVSREKKESFPLTVTSAQKNPTAFYLCASSSEVLFEKLFFGSGTQLSVL.

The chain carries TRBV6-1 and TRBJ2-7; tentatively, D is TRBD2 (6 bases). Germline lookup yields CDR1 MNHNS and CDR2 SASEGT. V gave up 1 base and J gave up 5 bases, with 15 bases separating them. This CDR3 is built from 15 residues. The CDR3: CASSEEGFRGNEQYF. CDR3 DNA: TGTGCCAGCAGTGAAGAAGGGTTTCGGGGGAACGAGCAGTACTTC.

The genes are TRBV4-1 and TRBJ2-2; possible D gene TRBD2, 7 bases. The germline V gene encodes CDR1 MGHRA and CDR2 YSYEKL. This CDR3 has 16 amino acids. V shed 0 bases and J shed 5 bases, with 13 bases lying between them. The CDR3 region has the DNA TGCGCCAGCAGCCAAGAAGGGGGGGCCCGGACCGGGGAGCTGTTTTTT. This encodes CASSQEGGARTGELFF.

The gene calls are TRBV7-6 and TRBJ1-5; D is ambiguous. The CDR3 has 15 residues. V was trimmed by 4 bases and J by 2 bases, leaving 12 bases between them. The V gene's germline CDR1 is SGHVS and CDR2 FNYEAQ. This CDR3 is CASSSDITGNQPQHF. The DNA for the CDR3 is TGTGCCAGCAGCTCTGACATTACGGGCAATCAGCCCCAGCATTTT. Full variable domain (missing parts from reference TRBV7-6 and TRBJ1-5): GAGVSQSPRYKVTKRGQDVALRCDPISGHVSLYWYRQALGQGPEFLTYFNYEAQQDKSGLPNDRFSAERPEGSISTLTIQRTEQRDSAMYRCASSSDITGNQPQHFGDGTRLSIL.

This CDR3 is CASSQDQVRGTEQYF. CDR3 in DNA: TGTGCCAGCAGCCAAGATCAAGTCAGGGGAACCGAGCAGTACTTC. The J gene is TRBJ2-7, the V gene TRBV4-2; weak D call: TRBD1 (6 bases). Trimming removed 0 bases at V and 6 bases at J, with 15 bases between. CDR1 is LGHNA and CDR2 is YNFKEQ in the germline V gene. CDR3 length equals 15 residues.

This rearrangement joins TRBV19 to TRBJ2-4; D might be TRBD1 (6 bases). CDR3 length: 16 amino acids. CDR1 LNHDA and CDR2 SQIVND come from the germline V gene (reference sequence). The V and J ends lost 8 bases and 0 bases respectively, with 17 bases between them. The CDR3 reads CASSGRGILAKNIQYF. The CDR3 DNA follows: TGTGCCAGTTCAGGAAGGGGGATACTAGCCAAAAACATTCAGTACTTC.

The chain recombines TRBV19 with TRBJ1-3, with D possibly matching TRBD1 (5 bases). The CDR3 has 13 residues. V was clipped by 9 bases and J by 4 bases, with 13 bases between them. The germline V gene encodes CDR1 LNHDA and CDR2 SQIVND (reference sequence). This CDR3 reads CASRQTEGNTIYF. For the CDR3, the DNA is TGTGCCAGCCGACAGACGGAGGGAAACACCATATATTTT.

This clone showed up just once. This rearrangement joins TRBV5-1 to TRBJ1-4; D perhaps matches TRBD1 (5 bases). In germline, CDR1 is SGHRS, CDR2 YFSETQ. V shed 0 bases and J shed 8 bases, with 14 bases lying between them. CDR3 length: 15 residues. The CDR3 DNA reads TGCGCCAGCAGCTTGGATCGGGGGGTTGAGGAAAAACTGTTTTTT. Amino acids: CASSLDRGVEEKLFF.

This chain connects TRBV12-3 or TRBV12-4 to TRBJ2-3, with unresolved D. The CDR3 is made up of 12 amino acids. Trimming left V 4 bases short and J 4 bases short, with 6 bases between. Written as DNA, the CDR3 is TGTGCCAGCAGTTCCATTTCAGATACGCAGTATTTT. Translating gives CASSSISDTQYF.